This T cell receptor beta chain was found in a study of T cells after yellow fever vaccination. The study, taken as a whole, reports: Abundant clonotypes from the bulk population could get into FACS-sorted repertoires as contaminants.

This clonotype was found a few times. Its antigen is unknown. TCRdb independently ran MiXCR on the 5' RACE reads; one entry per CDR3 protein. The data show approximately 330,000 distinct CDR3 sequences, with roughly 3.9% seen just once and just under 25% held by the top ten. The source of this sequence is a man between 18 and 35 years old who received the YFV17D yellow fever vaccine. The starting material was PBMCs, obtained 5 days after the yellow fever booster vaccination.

The CDR3 nucleotides are TGTGCCAGCAGATCACTAGCGGGGTATGAGCAGTTCTTC. Protein sequence: CASRSLAGYEQFF. This sequence joins TRBV2 and TRBJ2-1; 10 bases match TRBD2. The CDR3 runs 13 residues. V lost 6 bases, J lost 8 bases, and 4 bases stayed unmatched. CDR1 and CDR2 from the germline V gene are SNHLY and FYNNEI. Full variable domain (outside the CDR3, taken from reference TRBV2 and TRBJ2-1): EPEVTQTPSHQVTQMGQEVILRCVPISNHLYFYWYRQILGQKVEFLVSFYNNEISEKSEIFDDQFSVERPDGSNFTLKIRSTKLEDSAMYFCASRSLAGYEQFFGPGTRLTVL.